This TCR beta chain comes out of a study of early T cells in non-severe SARS-CoV-2 infection. As for the study in general: Sequencing input comprised bulk RNA from unsorted whole blood; chain pairing was not available.

Trimming shortened V by 0 bases and J by 4 bases, and 9 bases separated the two germline ends. The CDR3 sequence is 15 residues long. Germline assignment: CDR1 MNHEY and CDR2 SVGAGI. Findings and caveats of the study: Private and CD4 specificities were missed by VDJdb matching, which favored anti-spike CD8 responses.

Attachment of unique molecular identifiers to individual cDNA molecules was performed. TCRdb ran MiXCR on the 5' RACE reads and lists one entry per CDR3 protein. The sample shows about 60,000 distinct CDR3 sequences, around 6% of them seen only once. This clonotype has at least ten counts. Antigen specificity is unknown. Sample: whole blood. The TCR was taken from an adult who was a healthcare worker with PCR-confirmed SARS-CoV-2 infection or an uninfected control (not recorded which). This sequence joins TRBV6-5 and TRBJ1-4; no clear D gene. CDR3 region: CASSYSNDFNEKLFF. CDR3 in DNA: TGTGCCAGCAGTTACTCGAATGATTTTAATGAAAAACTGTTTTTT.